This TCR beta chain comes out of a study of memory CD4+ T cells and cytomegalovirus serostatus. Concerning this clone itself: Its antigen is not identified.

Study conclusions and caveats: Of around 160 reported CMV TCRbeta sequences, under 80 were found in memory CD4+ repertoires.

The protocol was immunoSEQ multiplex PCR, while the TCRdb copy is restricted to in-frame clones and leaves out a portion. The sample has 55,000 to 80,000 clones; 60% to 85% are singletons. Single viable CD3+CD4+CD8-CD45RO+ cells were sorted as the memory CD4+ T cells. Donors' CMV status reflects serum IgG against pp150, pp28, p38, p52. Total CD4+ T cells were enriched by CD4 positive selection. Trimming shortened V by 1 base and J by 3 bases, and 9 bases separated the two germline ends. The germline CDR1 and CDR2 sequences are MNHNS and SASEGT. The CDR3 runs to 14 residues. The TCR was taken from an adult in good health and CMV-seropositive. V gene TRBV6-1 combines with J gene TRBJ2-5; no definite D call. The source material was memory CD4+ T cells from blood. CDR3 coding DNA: TGTGCCAGCAGTGAAGGGCGACGGAAAGAGACCCAGTACTTC. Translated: CASSEGRRKETQYF.